This T cell receptor (beta chain) emerged from a study of blood T cells in healthy people across ages. CDR1 is SEHNR and CDR2 is FQNEAQ in the germline V gene (reference sequence). The CDR3 spans 15 residues. V was cut by 4 bases and J by 0 bases, with 11 bases left in between. Primers used in a second PCR of roughly 7 to 11 cycles were a sample-barcoded 5' primer and a J-beta primer mix. In TCRdb, the 5' RACE reads were re-called with MiXCR into one record per CDR3 protein. Seen here are 600,000 or so distinct CDR3 sequences, about 30% observed once, and the top ten hold approximately 15%. Findings of the study overall: TCR beta diversity, measured per million T cells, fell in a roughly linear way with age. Long-lived donors had more naive CD4+ cells and higher diversity than aged donors.

Each of the donors had approximately 10 milliliters of peripheral blood drawn into EDTA-treated Vacutainer tubes. Details on this clonotype: Its cognate antigen is unknown.

The sequencing input was blood. The sequence derives from a woman of 80 years or more in good health. This sequence joins TRBV7-9 and TRBJ2-3; weak D call: TRBD2 (6 bases). CDR3 in DNA: TGTGCCAGCAGCTCCCGACTAGAAAGCACAGATACGCAGTATTTT. It translates to CASSSRLESTDTQYF.